This is a list of T cell receptor beta chains from one sample in a study of CD8 T cells in Susac syndrome. MiXCR, applied by TCRdb to the immunoSEQ multiplex PCR reads, yields one record per CDR3 protein. The sample lists 150,000 to 200,000 distinct CDR3 sequences; nearly 97% were seen once. Sequenced sample: CD4+ T cells from PBMCs. These receptors originate from a human donor with Susac syndrome. Both conserved end residues are part of each CDR3. The D gene is left open where the match is weak. Clone size is not always given. Where it is, it says once, few, many or a class for expanded clones.

d_gene | j_gene | abundance | v_gene | CDR3aa | CDR3nt
TRBD1 | TRBJ2-5 | . | TRBV30 | CAWSAPGTGRETQYF | TGTGCCTGGAGTGCCCCCGGGACAGGGAGAGAGACCCAGTACTTC
. | TRBJ2-3 | few | TRBV25-1 | CASSPRGGTDTQYF | TGTGCCAGCAGTCCCAGGGGAGGCACAGATACGCAGTATTTT
TRBD2 | TRBJ2-7 | . | TRBV20-1 | CSARSAGVSYEQYF | TGCAGTGCTAGGTCCGCGGGGGTTAGTTACGAGCAGTACTTC
. | TRBJ1-4 | . | TRBV9 | CASSVDGYEKLFF | TGTGCCAGCAGCGTGGACGGGTATGAAAAACTGTTTTTT
. | TRBJ1-1 | . | TRBV4-2 | CASSPGFGPNTEAFF | TGTGCCAGCAGCCCTGGCTTTGGACCGAACACTGAAGCTTTCTTT
. | TRBJ1-5 | . | TRBV12-5 | CASGLVDSNQPQHF | TGTGCTAGTGGTTTGGTTGATAGCAATCAGCCCCAGCATTTT
. | TRBJ2-5 | . | TRBV20-1 | CSARRDRTQETQYF | TGCAGTGCCCGGAGGGACCGCACCCAAGAGACCCAGTACTTC
. | TRBJ2-6 | . | TRBV19 | CASSPRGESGANVLTF | TGTGCCAGTAGCCCCCGGGGTGAATCTGGGGCCAACGTCCTGACTTTC
. | TRBJ2-1 | . | TRBV19 | CASSIDRDIFNEQFF | TGTGCCAGTAGTATAGATCGGGACATCTTTAATGAGCAGTTCTTC
. | TRBJ2-5 | . | TRBV3-1 | CASSRHAGTPVQETQYF | TGTGCCAGCAGCCGACACGCCGGGACTCCGGTCCAAGAGACCCAGTACTTC
TRBD1 | TRBJ1-6 | . | TRBV3-1 | CASSQGGGQSPLHF | TGTGCCAGCAGCCAAGGGGGGGGACAGTCACCCCTCCACTTT
. | TRBJ1-4 | . | TRBV3-1 | CASSQGWTATNEKLFF | TGTGCCAGCAGCCAAGGCTGGACAGCAACTAATGAAAAACTGTTTTTT
. | TRBJ1-1 | once | TRBV6-2/TRBV6-3 | CASSYSPISEAFF | TGTGCCAGCAGTTACTCACCCATTTCTGAAGCTTTCTTT
. | TRBJ1-6 | . | TRBV30 | CAWKGTNLASNSPLHF | TGTGCCTGGAAGGGGACAAACTTGGCCAGTAATTCACCCCTCCACTTT
TRBD2 | TRBJ2-3 | . | TRBV5-4 | CASSFGGGDLDTQYF | TGTGCCAGCAGCTTTGGCGGGGGGGACTTAGATACGCAGTATTTT
TRBD1 | TRBJ2-5 | . | TRBV4-2 | CASSQEGKGAPGRETQYF | TGTGCCAGCAGCCAAGAGGGCAAGGGGGCCCCGGGAAGGGAGACCCAGTACTTC
. | TRBJ2-5 | . | TRBV7-2 | CASSFGGGLSRTGETQYF | TGTGCCAGCAGCTTCGGCGGGGGGCTCTCGCGGACAGGCGAGACCCAGTACTTC
TRBD2 | TRBJ2-3 | . | TRBV4-2 | CASSHALGSGGAADTQYF | TGTGCCAGCAGCCATGCCCTAGGTAGCGGGGGGGCGGCAGATACGCAGTATTTT
. | TRBJ1-2 | . | TRBV3-1 | CASSQGVRDYGYTF | TGTGCCAGCAGCCAAGGGGTTCGGGACTATGGCTACACCTTC
. | TRBJ1-1 | . | TRBV20-1 | CSARDDNMNTEAFF | TGCAGTGCTAGAGACGACAACATGAACACTGAAGCTTTCTTT
. | TRBJ1-5 | . | TRBV6-4 | CASSEPRYSNQPQHF | TGTGCCAGCAGTGAACCGAGATATAGCAATCAGCCCCAGCATTTT
. | TRBJ1-1 | once | TRBV30 | CAWSAGTWGTEAFF | TGTGCCTGGAGTGCCGGGACTTGGGGCACTGAAGCTTTCTTT
. | TRBJ2-5 | . | TRBV6-6 | CASSYLPETQYF | TGTGCCAGCAGTTACCTCCCGGAGACCCAGTACTTC
TRBD1 | TRBJ1-4 | . | TRBV29-1 | CSVTDRGNNEKLFF | TGCAGCGTCACCGACAGGGGCAATAATGAAAAACTGTTTTTT
TRBD1 | TRBJ2-7 | . | TRBV7-9 | CASSSQGANYEQYF | TGTGCCAGCAGCTCACAGGGGGCTAACTACGAGCAGTACTTC
. | TRBJ1-1 | . | TRBV15 | CATSRDVWGEAEAFF | TGTGCCACCAGCAGAGATGTCTGGGGGGAGGCTGAAGCTTTCTTT
TRBD1 | TRBJ1-5 | . | TRBV6-5 | CASTQSTGIRNQPQHF | TGTGCCAGCACTCAATCGACAGGGATACGCAATCAGCCCCAGCATTTT
. | TRBJ2-3 | . | TRBV27 | CASSGLLTSTQYF | TGTGCCAGCAGCGGACTCTTAACCAGTACGCAGTATTTT
TRBD1 | TRBJ1-1 | . | TRBV30 | CAQGADRESTEAFF | TGTGCACAGGGAGCGGACAGGGAAAGCACTGAAGCTTTCTTT
. | TRBJ1-2 | . | TRBV2 | CASSEVQKSNYGYTF | TGTGCCAGCAGTGAAGTTCAGAAGAGCAACTATGGCTACACCTTC
TRBD1 | TRBJ2-3 | . | TRBV6-2/TRBV6-3 | CASRFGQGANTQYF | TGTGCCAGCAGATTCGGACAGGGGGCAAATACGCAGTATTTT
TRBD1 | TRBJ2-7 | . | TRBV20-1 | CSARGTGGPYEQYF | TGCAGTGCTAGGGGGACAGGGGGGCCCTACGAGCAGTACTTC
. | TRBJ1-6 | . | TRBV10-3 | CAISESDTYNSPLHF | TGTGCCATCAGTGAGTCGGACACCTATAATTCACCCCTCCACTTT
. | TRBJ1-1 | . | TRBV29-1 | CSVTPHSNTEAFF | TGCAGCGTTACACCCCACTCGAACACTGAAGCTTTCTTT